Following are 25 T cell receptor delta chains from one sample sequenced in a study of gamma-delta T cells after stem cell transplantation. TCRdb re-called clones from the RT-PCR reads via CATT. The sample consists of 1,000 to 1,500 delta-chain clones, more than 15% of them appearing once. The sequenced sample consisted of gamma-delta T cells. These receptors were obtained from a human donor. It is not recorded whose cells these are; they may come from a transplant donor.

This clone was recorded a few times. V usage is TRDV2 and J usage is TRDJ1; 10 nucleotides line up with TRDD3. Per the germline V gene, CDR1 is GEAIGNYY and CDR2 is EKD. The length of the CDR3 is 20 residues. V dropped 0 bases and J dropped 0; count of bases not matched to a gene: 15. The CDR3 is CACDTVFGTGGFTYTDKLIF. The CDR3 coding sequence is TGTGCCTGTGACACCGTTTTCGGTACTGGGGGATTTACTTACACCGATAAACTCATCTTT.

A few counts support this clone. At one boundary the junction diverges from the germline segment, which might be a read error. CDR3: CACDILGDTTDNLIF. The CDR3 bases are TGTGCCTGTGACATCTTGGGGGATACTACCGATAACCTCATCTTT. The genes are TRDV2 and TRDJ1, with 10 positions matching TRDD3. The germline gives CDR1 GEAIGNYY, CDR2 EKD. The CDR3 sequence is 15 residues long.

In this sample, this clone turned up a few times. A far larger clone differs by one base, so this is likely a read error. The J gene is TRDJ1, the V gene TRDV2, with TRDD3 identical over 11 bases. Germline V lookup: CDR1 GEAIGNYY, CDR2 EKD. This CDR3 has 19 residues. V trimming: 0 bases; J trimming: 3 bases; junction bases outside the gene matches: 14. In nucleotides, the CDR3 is TGTGCCTGTGACACCGTGGCCCACCACTGGGGGATAAGGTCCGATAAACTCATCTTT. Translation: CACDTVAHHWGIRSDKLIF.

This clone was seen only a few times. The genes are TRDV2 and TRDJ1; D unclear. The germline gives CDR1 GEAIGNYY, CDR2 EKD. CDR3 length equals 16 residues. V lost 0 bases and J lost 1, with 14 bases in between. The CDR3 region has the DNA TGTGCCTGTGACACCGTTTCTATGGCCGTCACCGATAAACTCATCTTT. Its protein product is CACDTVSMAVTDKLIF.

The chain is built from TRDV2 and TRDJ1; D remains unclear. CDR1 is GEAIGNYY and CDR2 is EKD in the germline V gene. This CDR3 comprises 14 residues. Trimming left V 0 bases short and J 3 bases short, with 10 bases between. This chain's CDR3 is CACDTVGLADKLIF. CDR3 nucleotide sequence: TGTGCCTGTGACACCGTAGGGCTTGCCGATAAACTCATCTTT.

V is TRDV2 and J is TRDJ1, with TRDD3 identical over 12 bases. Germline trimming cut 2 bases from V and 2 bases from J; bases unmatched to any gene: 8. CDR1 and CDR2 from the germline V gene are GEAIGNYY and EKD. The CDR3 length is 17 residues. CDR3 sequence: CACDRLGDTLGTDKLIF. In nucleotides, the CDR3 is TGTGCCTGTGACAGGCTGGGGGATACGCTTGGGACCGATAAACTCATCTTT.

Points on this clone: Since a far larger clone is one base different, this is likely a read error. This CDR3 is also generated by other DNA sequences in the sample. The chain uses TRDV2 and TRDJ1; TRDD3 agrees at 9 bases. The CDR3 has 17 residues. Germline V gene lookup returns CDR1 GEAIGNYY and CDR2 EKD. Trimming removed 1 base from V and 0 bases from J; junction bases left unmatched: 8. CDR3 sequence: CACDTVVDWGNTDKLIF. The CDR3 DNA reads TGTGCCTGTGACACAGTGGTGGACTGGGGGAACACCGATAAACTCATCTTT.

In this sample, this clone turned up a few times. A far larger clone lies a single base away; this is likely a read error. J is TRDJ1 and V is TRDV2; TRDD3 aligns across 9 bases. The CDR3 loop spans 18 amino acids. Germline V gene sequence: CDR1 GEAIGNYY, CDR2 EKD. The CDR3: CARDLLGDGVSYTDKLIF. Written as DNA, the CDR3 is TGTGCCCGTGACTTACTGGGGGACGGAGTATCTTACACCGATAAACTCATCTTT.

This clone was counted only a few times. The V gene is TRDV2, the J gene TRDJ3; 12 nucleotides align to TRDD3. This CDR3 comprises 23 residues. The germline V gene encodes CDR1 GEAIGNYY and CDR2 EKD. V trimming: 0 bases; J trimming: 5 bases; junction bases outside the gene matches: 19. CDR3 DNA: TGTGCCTGTGACACCGTCTCTCTCTCCTTACTGGGGGATACTTCGGGGGACACCCGACAGATGTTTTTC. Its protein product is CACDTVSLSLLGDTSGDTRQMFF.

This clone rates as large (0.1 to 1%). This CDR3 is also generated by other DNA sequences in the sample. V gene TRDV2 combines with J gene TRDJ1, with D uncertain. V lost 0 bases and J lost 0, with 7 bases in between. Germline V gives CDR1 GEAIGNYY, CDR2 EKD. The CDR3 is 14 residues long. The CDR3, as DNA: TGTGCCTGTGACACCGTATTGTACACCGATAAACTCATCTTT. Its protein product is CACDTVLYTDKLIF.

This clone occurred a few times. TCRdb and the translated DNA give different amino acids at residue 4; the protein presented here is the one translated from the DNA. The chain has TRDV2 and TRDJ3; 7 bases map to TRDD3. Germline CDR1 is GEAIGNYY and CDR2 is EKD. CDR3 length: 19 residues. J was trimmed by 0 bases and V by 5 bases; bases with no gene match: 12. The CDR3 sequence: CACGIAGGHSSWDTRQMFF. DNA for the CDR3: TGTGCCTGTGGCATAGCTGGGGGGCATAGCTCCTGGGACACCCGACAGATGTTTTTC.

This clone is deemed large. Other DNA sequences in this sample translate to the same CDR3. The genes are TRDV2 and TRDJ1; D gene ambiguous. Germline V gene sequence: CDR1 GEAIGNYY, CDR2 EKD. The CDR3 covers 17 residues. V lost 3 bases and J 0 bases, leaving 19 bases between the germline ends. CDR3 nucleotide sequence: TGTGCCTGTGACGCCCTTACTGACACGTACTACACCGATAAACTCATCTTT. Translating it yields CACDALTDTYYTDKLIF.

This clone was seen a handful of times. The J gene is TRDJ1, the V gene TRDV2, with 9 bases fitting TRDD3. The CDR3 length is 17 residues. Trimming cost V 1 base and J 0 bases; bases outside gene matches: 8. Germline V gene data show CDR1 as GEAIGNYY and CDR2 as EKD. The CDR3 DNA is TGTGCCTGTGACACGCTGGGGGATTCCGGGGACACCGATAAACTCATCTTT. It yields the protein CACDTLGDSGDTDKLIF.

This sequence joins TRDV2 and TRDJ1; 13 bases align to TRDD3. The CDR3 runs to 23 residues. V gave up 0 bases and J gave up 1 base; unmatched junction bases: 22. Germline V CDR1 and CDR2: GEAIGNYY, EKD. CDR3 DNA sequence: TGTGCCTGTGACACCGTGTTGACCCCCGGCACTACTGGGGGATACGGTGCCACCGATAAACTCATCTTT. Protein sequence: CACDTVLTPGTTGGYGATDKLIF.

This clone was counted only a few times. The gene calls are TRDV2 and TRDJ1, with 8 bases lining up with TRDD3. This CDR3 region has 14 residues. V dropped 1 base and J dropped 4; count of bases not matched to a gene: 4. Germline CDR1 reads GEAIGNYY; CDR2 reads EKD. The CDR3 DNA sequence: TGTGCCTGTGACACGTTGGGGGATTACGATAAACTCATCTTT. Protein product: CACDTLGDYDKLIF.

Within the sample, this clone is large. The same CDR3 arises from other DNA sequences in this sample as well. CDR3 residues: CACDATGGYAADSRAWDTRQMFF. CDR3 coding DNA: TGTGCCTGTGACGCCACTGGGGGATACGCGGCCGATTCCCGGGCCTGGGACACCCGACAGATGTTTTTC. The chain is built from TRDV2 and TRDJ3; 13 bases map to TRDD3. Losses at the gene ends were 3 bases for V and 2 bases for J; bases not matched to a gene: 18. CDR3 length equals 23 residues. Germline V gives CDR1 GEAIGNYY, CDR2 EKD.

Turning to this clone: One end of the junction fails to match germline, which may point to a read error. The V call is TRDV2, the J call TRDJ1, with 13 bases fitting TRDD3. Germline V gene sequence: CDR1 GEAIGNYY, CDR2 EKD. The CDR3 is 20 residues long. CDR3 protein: CACDTVPTLLGDTYTDKLTF. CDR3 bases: TGTGCCTGTGACACCGTCCCTACCCTACTGGGGGATACGTATACCGATAAACTCACCTTT.

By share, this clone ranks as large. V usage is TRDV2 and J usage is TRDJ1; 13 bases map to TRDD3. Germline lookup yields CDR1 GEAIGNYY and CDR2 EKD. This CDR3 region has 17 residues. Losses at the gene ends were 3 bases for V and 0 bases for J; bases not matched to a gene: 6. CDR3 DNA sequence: TGTGCCTGTGACCTACTGGGGGATACGCGTTACACCGATAAACTCATCTTT. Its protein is CACDLLGDTRYTDKLIF.

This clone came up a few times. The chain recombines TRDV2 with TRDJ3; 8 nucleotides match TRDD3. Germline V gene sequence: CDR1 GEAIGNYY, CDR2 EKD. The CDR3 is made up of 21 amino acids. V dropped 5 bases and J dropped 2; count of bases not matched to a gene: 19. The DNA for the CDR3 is TGTGCCTGTGGCACGGTCGGTTCGGGGGATAAGGCGCCCTGGGACACCCGACAGATGTTTTTC. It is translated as CACGTVGSGDKAPWDTRQMFF.

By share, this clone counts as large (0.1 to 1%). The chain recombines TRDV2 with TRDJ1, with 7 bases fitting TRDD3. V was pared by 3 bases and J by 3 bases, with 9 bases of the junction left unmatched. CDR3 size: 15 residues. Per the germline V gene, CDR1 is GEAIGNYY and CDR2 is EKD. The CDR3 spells CACDLLGPRADKLIF. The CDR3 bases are TGTGCCTGTGACCTACTGGGGCCGAGGGCCGATAAACTCATCTTT.

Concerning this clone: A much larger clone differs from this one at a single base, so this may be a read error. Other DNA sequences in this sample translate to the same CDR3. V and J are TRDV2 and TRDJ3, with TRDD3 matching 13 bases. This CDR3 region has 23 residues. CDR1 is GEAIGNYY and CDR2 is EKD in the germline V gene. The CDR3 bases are TGTGCCTGTGACGCCACTGGGGGATACGCGGCCGATTCCCGGGCCTGGGACACCCGACAAATGTTTTTC. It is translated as CACDATGGYAADSRAWDTRQMFF.

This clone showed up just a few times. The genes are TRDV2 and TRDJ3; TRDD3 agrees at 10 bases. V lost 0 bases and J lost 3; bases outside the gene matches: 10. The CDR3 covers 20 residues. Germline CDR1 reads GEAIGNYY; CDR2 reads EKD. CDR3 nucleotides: TGTGCCTGTGACACCCCCGGATTACTGGGGGATGACTGGGACACCCGACAGATGTTTTTC. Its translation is CACDTPGLLGDDWDTRQMFF.

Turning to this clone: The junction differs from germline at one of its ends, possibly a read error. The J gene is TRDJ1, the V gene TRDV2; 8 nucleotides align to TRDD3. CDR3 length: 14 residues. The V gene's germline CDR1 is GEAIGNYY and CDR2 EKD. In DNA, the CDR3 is TGTGCCTGTGACCCACTGGGGGGAAGCGAAAAACTCATATTT. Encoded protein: CACDPLGGSEKLIF.

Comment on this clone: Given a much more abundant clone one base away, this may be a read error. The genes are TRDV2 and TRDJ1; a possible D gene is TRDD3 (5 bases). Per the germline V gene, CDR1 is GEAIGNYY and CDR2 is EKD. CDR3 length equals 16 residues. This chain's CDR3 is CARDTVGAPDTDKLIF. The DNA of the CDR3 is TGTGCCCGTGACACCGTTGGGGCTCCAGACACCGATAAACTCATCTTT.

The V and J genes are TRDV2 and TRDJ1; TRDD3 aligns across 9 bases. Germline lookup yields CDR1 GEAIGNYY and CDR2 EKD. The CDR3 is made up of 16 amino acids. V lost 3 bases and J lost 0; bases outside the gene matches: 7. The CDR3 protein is CACDALLGENTDKLIF. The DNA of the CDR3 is TGTGCCTGTGACGCCCTACTGGGGGAAAACACCGATAAACTCATCTTT.